This T cell receptor beta chain was recovered during a study of T-cell reconstitution after alpha-beta-depleted transplantation in children. Study-wide points: After transplant, at about two months, alpha-beta T cells were reportedly derived from several hundred expanded graft clones. From newly produced T cells came most of the T-cell counts and diversity one year after transplant.

This clonotype has a count of ten or more. Its antigen is not identified. Unique molecular identifiers were built into the TCRbeta library. Each CDR3 protein gets one entry after TCRdb re-called the PCR reads with MiXCR. The table has roughly 240,000 distinct CDR3 sequences, around 7.5% seen once. The CDR3 runs 17 residues. The germline V gene encodes CDR1 SGHTA and CDR2 FQGNSA. V shed 5 bases, J shed 1 base, and the junction held 11 bases outside the gene matches. The source was PBMCs, mostly from graft donor cells, collected 180 days after TCRalphabeta/CD19-depleted stem cell transplant. This clonotype was obtained from a male patient younger than 18 who had a stem cell transplant for acute lymphoblastic leukemia, so the T cells may come from the graft donor. The rearrangement uses TRBV7-2 and TRBJ2-4, with TRBD1 matching 7 bases. CDR3 sequence (DNA): TGTGCCAGCAGCCCCGGGACAGCCGGCGGGGCCAAAAACATTCAGTACTTC. It translates to CASSPGTAGGAKNIQYF.